The 2 T cell receptor beta chains reported below all come from one sample, sequenced in a study of T cell responses to AZD1222 COVID-19 vaccine. Sequenced by immunoSEQ multiplex PCR; TCRdb stores in-frame clones only, minus some. The sample contains approximately 190,000 clones, almost 95% of which appear only once. Sequencing was performed on peripheral blood, taken on day 0 of AZD1222 vaccination. All receptors come from an adult in good health.

V gene TRBV19 combines with J gene TRBJ2-7, with 13 nucleotides matching TRBD2. J gave up 4 bases and V 5 bases, and 11 bases lay outside the gene matches. Germline V CDR1 and CDR2: LNHDA, SQIVND (reference sequence). This CDR3 has 17 residues. The CDR3 region is CASSARLAGGLDYEQYF. In DNA, the CDR3 is TGTGCCAGTAGTGCCCGACTAGCGGGAGGCCTGGATTACGAGCAGTACTTC.

The V call is TRBV19, the J call TRBJ2-5; 7 nucleotides line up with TRBD2. This CDR3 contains 15 residues. The V gene end was trimmed by 5 bases and the J gene end by 5 bases; junction bases not matched to a gene: 11. The V gene's germline CDR1 is LNHDA and CDR2 SQIVND (reference sequence). DNA for the CDR3: TGTGCCAGTAGTGGGTTCGGCGGGAGTATCGAGACCCAGTACTTC. It specifies CASSGFGGSIETQYF.